The 5 T cell receptor beta chains below come from one sample, sequenced in a study of blood T cell repertoires in COVID-19. Some clones are missing from TCRdb's copy, which holds only in-frame ones; the method was immunoSEQ multiplex PCR. In the table there are over 55,000 clones, around 83% of which are singletons. Material: peripheral blood. These receptors came from a man aged 45-65 years with COVID-19, enrolled during active disease.

This clone was observed once. The chain is built from TRBV9 and TRBJ2-1, with 8 positions matching TRBD2. The CDR3 runs 17 residues. Trimming removed 0 bases from V and 1 base from J; junction bases left unmatched: 6. Germline values: CDR1 SGDLS, CDR2 YYNGEE. CDR3 sequence: CASSVEGTSGSYNEQFF. CDR3 coding DNA: TGTGCCAGCAGCGTAGAGGGCACTAGCGGATCCTACAATGAGCAGTTCTTC.

This clone was picked up a small number of times. The chain is built from TRBV4-1 and TRBJ2-1; 11 bases align to TRBD2. The ends lost 5 bases at V and 8 bases at J; junction bases unmatched: 2. CDR3 length: 13 residues. Germline assignment: CDR1 MGHRA and CDR2 YSYEKL. In DNA, the CDR3 is TGCGCCAGCAGCAAGACTAGCGGGGATGAGCAGTTCTTC. Protein: CASSKTSGDEQFF.

The rearrangement links TRBV6-5 to TRBJ1-1, with D maybe TRBD1 (6 bases). This CDR3 has 13 residues. Germline values: CDR1 MNHEY, CDR2 SVGAGI. The germline V and J ends were trimmed by 9 bases and 1 base, with 12 bases remaining between them. The CDR3 DNA sequence: TGTGCCAGTAAAGGGGACAAGAACACTGAAGCTTTCTTT. This codes for CASKGDKNTEAFF.

V is TRBV2 and J is TRBJ2-3, with TRBD2 as a possible D gene (6 bases). V lost 6 bases, J lost 4 bases, and 17 bases lay in between. In germline, CDR1 is SNHLY, CDR2 FYNNEI. This CDR3 spans 15 amino acids. The CDR3 region is CASRGQGTPSDTQYF. In DNA, the CDR3 is TGTGCCAGCAGGGGCCAAGGGACTCCTTCAGATACGCAGTATTTT. The complete variable domain, with remaining parts taken from reference TRBV2 and TRBJ2-3, reads EPEVTQTPSHQVTQMGQEVILRCVPISNHLYFYWYRQILGQKVEFLVSFYNNEISEKSEIFDDQFSVERPDGSNFTLKIRSTKLEDSAMYFCASRGQGTPSDTQYFGPGTRLTVL.

The chain is built from TRBV7-2 and TRBJ2-2, with 8 bases that match TRBD1. Germline CDR1 reads SGHTA; CDR2 reads FQGNSA. The CDR3 is 15 amino acids. V shed 7 bases, J shed 4 bases, and the junction held 8 bases outside the gene matches. The CDR3 sequence is CASKNRGARTGELFF. The CDR3 region has the DNA TGTGCCAGCAAGAACAGGGGGGCTCGCACCGGGGAGCTGTTTTTT. The variable domain in full, with the rest retrieved from reference TRBV7-2 and TRBJ2-2, is GAGVSQSPSNKVTEKGKDVELRCDPISGHTALYWYRQSLGQGLEFLIYFQGNSAPDKSGLPSDRFSAERTGGSVSTLTIQRTQQEDSAVYLCASKNRGARTGELFFGEGSRLTVL.